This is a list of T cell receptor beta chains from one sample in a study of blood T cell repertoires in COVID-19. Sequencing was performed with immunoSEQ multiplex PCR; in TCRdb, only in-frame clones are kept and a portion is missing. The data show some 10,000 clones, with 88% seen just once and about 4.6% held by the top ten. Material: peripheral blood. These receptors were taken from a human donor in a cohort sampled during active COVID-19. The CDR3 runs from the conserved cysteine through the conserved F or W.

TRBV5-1 CASSSRTVQLRPNEKLFF
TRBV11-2 CASSSSIAGTTGELFF
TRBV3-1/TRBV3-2 CASSPGATNEKLFF
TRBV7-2 CASRSRGTGMLSGNTIYF
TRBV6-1 CASSETLAAGTDTQYF
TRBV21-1 CASSKVDRNVIAGGSPNQQETQYF
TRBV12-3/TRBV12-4 CAGGFSYNEQFF
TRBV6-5 CASSPTSGRVHEQYF
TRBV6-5 CASSYSDRGLQAFF
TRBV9 CASSVLLAGGRNEQFF
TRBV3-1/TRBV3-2 CASSPGEGNQPQHF
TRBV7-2 CASSLVSSGANTDTQYF
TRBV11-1 CASSQSTDTQYF
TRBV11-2 CASSIRGAGTDTQYF
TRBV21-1 CASSKNGPNYGYTF
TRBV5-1 CASSPFLGAGGGNEQFF